These 30 T cell receptor beta chains were all obtained from the same sample, sequenced in a study of blood T cell repertoires in COVID-19 (TCRdb year 2020). Receptors were amplified or captured by the immunoSEQ multiplex PCR assay. Here the immuneACCESS table is served through TCRdb, limited to in-frame sequences with V and J called. Missing clones are a known gap in these copies; in checked studies unresolved V genes cover under half, and the rest lacks a known reason. In all, the sample holds tens of thousands of clones, and 65% to 90% of those were seen once. The ten largest clonotypes hold about 17% of the sample. The sample taken for sequencing was peripheral blood. The receptors were gathered from a human donor in a cohort sampled during active COVID-19.

This clone was seen a single time. The chain combines TRBV10-3 with TRBJ2-6; 9 bases are shared with TRBD1. The CDR3 sequence is 15 residues long. The germline V gene has CDR1 ENHRY and CDR2 SYGVKD. The V and J ends lost 9 bases and 2 bases, in that order; junction bases with no gene match: 5. The CDR3 bases are TGTGCCATTGGGGACAGGGCAACTGGGGCCAACGTCCTGACTTTC. Translated, it gives CAIGDRATGANVLTF.

The chain couples TRBV2 to TRBJ2-7; 8 bases are shared with TRBD2. Looked up from germline, CDR1 is SNHLY and CDR2 is FYNNEI. The CDR3 has 13 residues. V dropped 2 bases and J dropped 5; count of bases not matched to a gene: 2. The CDR3 region is CASSEPGGDEQYF. The CDR3 coding sequence is TGTGCCAGCAGTGAACCGGGGGGGGACGAGCAGTACTTC.

This rearrangement joins TRBV10-1 to TRBJ2-1; 15 nucleotides agree with TRBD2. This CDR3 has 18 residues. The germline V gene has CDR1 WNHNN and CDR2 SYGVQD (reference sequence). With V trimmed by 4 bases and J by 0 bases, 4 bases remained unmatched. The CDR3 nucleotides are TGCGCCAGCAGTGCCGGACTAGCGGGGGGGCACTCCTACAATGAGCAGTTCTTC. Translated, it gives CASSAGLAGGHSYNEQFF.

By sample fraction, this clone is medium-sized. This chain joins TRBV19 and TRBJ1-5; the match to TRBD1 covers 10 bases. V shed 7 bases and J 7 bases; nucleotides not matched to a gene: 10. In germline, CDR1 is LNHDA, CDR2 SQIVND (reference sequence). This CDR3 is built from 15 residues. In DNA, the CDR3 is TGTGCCAGTACCTTGACAGGGGGCTCCGGACAGCCCCAGCATTTT. Translated, it gives CASTLTGGSGQPQHF.

The V gene is TRBV21-1, the J gene TRBJ1-6. TRBV21-1 is a pseudogene locus. The CDR3 totals 16 residues. CDR3 DNA: TGTGCCAGCAGCACAATTCCGGGGGCCTATAATTCACCCCTCCACTTT. Translated, it gives CASSTIPGAYNSPLHF.

The V gene is TRBV5-1, the J gene TRBJ2-5; 8 bases line up with TRBD2. The length of the CDR3 is 14 residues. The V and J ends lost 0 bases and 2 bases, in that order; junction bases with no gene match: 0. Germline V gene sequence: CDR1 SGHRS, CDR2 YFSETQ. CDR3 bases: TGCGCCAGCAGCTTGGAGCGGGGGCAAGAGACCCAGTACTTC. As protein: CASSLERGQETQYF.

The chain has TRBV16 and TRBJ1-2, with 9 bases lining up with TRBD1. This CDR3 contains 11 residues. Germline V gene data show CDR1 as KGHSY and CDR2 as FQNENV. After removal of 6 bases from V and 8 bases from J, the junction contained 1 base not matched to a gene. CDR3 protein: CASRDRGGYTF. The CDR3 DNA follows: TGTGCCAGCAGGGACAGGGGCGGCTACACCTTC.

This chain joins TRBV4-3 and TRBJ1-3; D is possibly TRBD1 (5 bases). V lost 4 bases and J 1 base, leaving 11 bases between the germline ends. The germline gives CDR1 LGHNA, CDR2 YSLEER. This CDR3 comprises 15 residues. In nucleotides, the CDR3 is TGCGCCAGCAGCCCCGACAGATTTTCTGGAAACACCATATATTTT. Translating it yields CASSPDRFSGNTIYF.

The rearrangement uses TRBV27 and TRBJ2-7; 8 bases line up with TRBD1. Germline V lookup: CDR1 MNHEY, CDR2 SMNVEV (reference sequence). The CDR3 runs to 13 residues. With 6 bases clipped from V and 4 bases from J, the junction kept 5 bases outside the gene matches. CDR3 region: CASRDRVGYEQYF. The CDR3, as DNA: TGTGCCAGCAGGGACAGGGTGGGGTACGAGCAGTACTTC.

This clone was observed a single time. The V gene is TRBV9, the J gene TRBJ2-7; D is unclear. Between the trimmed V and J ends, which lost 4 bases and 0 bases, there was a span of 14 bases. Germline V CDR1 and CDR2: SGDLS, YYNGEE. CDR3 size: 15 residues. Here the CDR3 DNA reads TGTGCCAGCAGCCCCGACCCGACTTTCTCCTACGAGCAGTACTTC. The encoded protein is CASSPDPTFSYEQYF.

The rearrangement uses TRBV30 and TRBJ2-1, with 10 bases identical to TRBD2. This CDR3 has 13 amino acids. The germline V gene has CDR1 GTSNPN and CDR2 SVGIG (reference sequence). Trimming at V came to 6 bases and at J to 6 bases, leaving 5 bases not matched to a gene. CDR3 DNA: TGTGCCTGCTGGAGCGGGGGGGCCAATGAGCAGTTCTTC. Translated: CACWSGGANEQFF.

The chain has TRBV18 and TRBJ2-1, with 9 bases matching TRBD1. The CDR3 runs to 17 residues. V was pared by 3 bases and J by 9 bases, with 15 bases of the junction left unmatched. Germline CDR1 and CDR2: KGHSH and LQKENI. CDR3 protein: CASSPYYSGQGESEQFF. For the CDR3, the DNA is TGTGCCAGCTCACCTTATTATTCGGGACAGGGTGAATCTGAGCAGTTCTTC.

The chain recombines TRBV27 with TRBJ1-1, with 8 bases fitting TRBD1. The V gene end was trimmed by 4 bases and the J gene end by 4 bases; junction bases not matched to a gene: 14. The CDR3 consists of 17 residues. CDR1 and CDR2 from the germline V gene are MNHEY and SMNVEV (reference sequence). CDR3 in amino acids: CASSWDRPLGKGTEAFF. The CDR3 DNA follows: TGTGCCAGCAGTTGGGACAGGCCCCTCGGGAAGGGCACTGAAGCTTTCTTT.

V and J are TRBV6-2 or TRBV6-3 and TRBJ2-2; 10 bases line up with TRBD2. CDR3 length: 18 amino acids. CDR1 and CDR2 (germline): MNHEY, SVGEGT. Trimming took 0 bases from V and 2 from J; bases not matched to a gene: 6. CDR3 amino acids: CASSYSISGGANTGELFF. The CDR3 DNA sequence: TGTGCCAGCAGTTACTCGATAAGCGGGGGGGCCAACACCGGGGAGCTGTTTTTT.

With respect to this clone: The sample has other DNA sequences that encode this CDR3 too. The rearrangement links TRBV7-2 to TRBJ1-6, with 10 bases identical to TRBD1. The germline gives CDR1 SGHTA, CDR2 FQGNSA. The CDR3 runs to 15 residues. The V segment lost 5 bases and the J segment 10 bases; nucleotides outside the gene matches: 8. The chain's CDR3 is CASSPRTGGGSPLHF. For the CDR3, the DNA is TGTGCCAGCAGCCCGAGGACAGGGGGGGGATCACCCCTCCACTTT.

The chain joins TRBV24-1 to TRBJ1-1; possible D gene TRBD1, 6 bases. CDR1 and CDR2 from the germline V gene are KGHDR and SFDVKD. The CDR3 runs 15 residues. Trimming cost V 6 bases and J 5 bases, with 18 bases left between them. As DNA, the CDR3 is TGTGCCACCAGTCTTGCGGGGGGGCGGTGGACTGAAGCTTTCTTT. It codes for CATSLAGGRWTEAFF.

The chain joins TRBV27 to TRBJ2-1, with D possibly TRBD2 on 5 matching bases. This CDR3 spans 18 amino acids. Trimming removed 6 bases at V and 0 bases at J, with 21 bases between. The germline V gene has CDR1 MNHEY and CDR2 SMNVEV (reference sequence). CDR3 sequence (DNA): TGTGCCAGCAGCCCCTTTTTGAGGGTGAAGAGCTCCTACAATGAGCAGTTCTTC. This codes for CASSPFLRVKSSYNEQFF.

V usage is TRBV9 and J usage is TRBJ1-5; 9 positions agree with TRBD1. Germline CDR1 and CDR2: SGDLS and YYNGEE. The length of the CDR3 is 14 residues. The junction had 5 bases not matched to a gene; V was cut back by 5 bases and J by 5 bases. The CDR3 sequence is CASSVTGGDQPQHF. The CDR3 coding sequence is TGTGCCAGCAGTGTAACAGGGGGCGATCAGCCCCAGCATTTT. Based on the CDR3 plus reference TRBV9 and TRBJ1-5, the full variable domain is DSGVTQTPKHLITATGQRVTLRCSPRSGDLSVYWYQQSLDQGLQFLIQYYNGEERAKGNILERFSAQQFPDLHSELNLSSLELGDSALYFCASSVTGGDQPQHFGDGTRLSIL.

This chain links TRBV9 with TRBJ2-7, with TRBD2 identical over 8 bases. The V and J ends lost 0 bases and 2 bases, in that order; junction bases with no gene match: 7. CDR3 size: 16 residues. Germline assignment: CDR1 SGDLS and CDR2 YYNGEE. CDR3 amino acids: CASSVVGGGSPYEQYF. CDR3 coding DNA: TGTGCCAGCAGCGTAGTCGGGGGGGGCAGTCCCTACGAGCAGTACTTC.

The chain recombines TRBV15 with TRBJ2-1; TRBD2 aligns across 10 bases. CDR1 and CDR2 (germline): LNHNV, YYDKDF (reference sequence). With 3 bases clipped from V and 7 bases from J, the junction kept 9 bases outside the gene matches. The CDR3 runs to 16 residues. CDR3 nucleotides: TGTGCCACCAGCAGGCCCAGCGGGGGGGCCCGGAATGAGCAGTTCTTC. It translates to CATSRPSGGARNEQFF.

The chain carries TRBV6-5 and TRBJ1-1; D might be TRBD1 (6 bases). The germline V gene encodes CDR1 MNHEY and CDR2 SVGAGI. The CDR3 is 14 residues long. V lost 2 bases and J 4 bases, leaving 11 bases between the germline ends. CDR3 in amino acids: CASSYVGAGTEAFF. The CDR3 DNA is TGTGCCAGCAGTTACGTGGGGGCAGGCACTGAAGCTTTCTTT.

This clone rates as medium-sized (0.01 to 0.1%). The chain recombines TRBV7-6 with TRBJ2-3; 7 nucleotides match TRBD2. Germline lookup yields CDR1 SGHVS and CDR2 FNYEAQ. The length of the CDR3 is 16 residues. With V trimmed by 5 bases and J by 1 base, 9 bases remained unmatched. CDR3 loop: CASSGRDYTGTDTQYF. In DNA, the CDR3 is TGTGCCAGCAGCGGCCGGGACTACACTGGCACAGATACGCAGTATTTT.

With regard to this clone: An end of the junction does not agree with germline; a read error may underlie this. CDR3 bases: TGCGCCAGCAGCCCAGGACTACGGGACCTCCGCACAAATACGCAGTATTTT. This encodes CASSPGLRDLRTNTQYF. The chain employs TRBV4-1 and TRBJ2-3, with TRBD2 as a possible D gene (6 bases). The CDR3 loop spans 17 amino acids. Germline CDR1 reads MGHRA; CDR2 reads YSYEKL.

The CDR3: CASSRDTIGAFF. Written as DNA, the CDR3 is TGTGCCAGCAGTCGGGACACGATCGGAGCTTTCTTT. The chain recombines TRBV2 with TRBJ1-1, with D perhaps matching TRBD1 (6 bases). This CDR3 spans 12 amino acids. Trimming stripped 5 bases from V and 10 bases from J, with 14 bases between. CDR1 is SNHLY and CDR2 is FYNNEI in the germline V gene.

V is TRBV10-2 and J is TRBJ2-3, with 8 nucleotides matching TRBD1. V was clipped by 8 bases and J by 5 bases; unmatched bases: 12. The CDR3 covers 15 residues. Germline loops: CDR1 WSHSY, CDR2 SAAADI. CDR3 protein: CASGLQGAGGDTQYF. The DNA for the CDR3 is TGCGCCAGCGGTCTCCAGGGGGCCGGTGGAGATACGCAGTATTTT.

This chain joins TRBV19 and TRBJ2-7; no reliable D call. The length of the CDR3 is 12 residues. CDR1 LNHDA and CDR2 SQIVND come from the germline V gene (reference sequence). The V gene lost 4 bases and the J gene lost 6 bases, with 10 bases spanning the gap. The CDR3 DNA reads TGTGCCAGTAGTACGTCGGGTTCCGAGCAGTACTTC. Translation: CASSTSGSEQYF. The whole variable domain, remainder taken from reference TRBV19 and TRBJ2-7, is DGGITQSPKYLFRKEGQNVTLSCEQNLNHDAMYWYRQDPGQGLRLIYYSQIVNDFQKGDIAEGYSVSREKKESFPLTVTSAQKNPTAFYLCASSTSGSEQYFGPGTRLTVT.

This chain connects TRBV7-2 to TRBJ2-1, with D possibly TRBD2 on 6 matching bases. CDR3 length equals 15 residues. Germline loops: CDR1 SGHTA, CDR2 FQGNSA. V was clipped by 1 base and J by 8 bases, with 15 bases between them. CDR3 in amino acids: CASSLGGVPLYEQFF. The CDR3, as DNA: TGTGCCAGCAGCTTAGGCGGGGTCCCTTTATATGAGCAGTTCTTC.

The sample holds one count of this clone. V gene TRBV12-3 or TRBV12-4 combines with J gene TRBJ1-2; TRBD1 might be the D (5 bases). This CDR3 comprises 13 residues. V lost 3 bases to trimming and J lost 6 bases, with 11 bases between them. The CDR3 loop reads CASSLLGGDGYTF. CDR3 nucleotides: TGTGCCAGCAGTTTGTTGGGGGGAGATGGCTACACCTTC.

The chain carries TRBV2 and TRBJ2-7; TRBD1 agrees at 7 bases. This CDR3 is 15 amino acids long. Germline CDR1 and CDR2: SNHLY and FYNNEI. J was trimmed by 1 base and V by 7 bases; bases with no gene match: 10. This CDR3 is CASTQSAGGSYEQYF. DNA of the CDR3: TGTGCCAGCACCCAGAGTGCAGGGGGATCCTACGAGCAGTACTTC.

The rearrangement links TRBV11-1 to TRBJ2-1; D might be TRBD1 (6 bases). The CDR3 covers 16 residues. From germline, CDR1 is SGHAT and CDR2 FQDESV (reference sequence). Trimming removed 1 base at V and 0 bases at J, with 10 bases between. The CDR3 reads CASSLGQATSYNEQFF. The CDR3 nucleotides read TGTGCCAGCAGCTTAGGACAGGCGACCTCCTACAATGAGCAGTTCTTC.